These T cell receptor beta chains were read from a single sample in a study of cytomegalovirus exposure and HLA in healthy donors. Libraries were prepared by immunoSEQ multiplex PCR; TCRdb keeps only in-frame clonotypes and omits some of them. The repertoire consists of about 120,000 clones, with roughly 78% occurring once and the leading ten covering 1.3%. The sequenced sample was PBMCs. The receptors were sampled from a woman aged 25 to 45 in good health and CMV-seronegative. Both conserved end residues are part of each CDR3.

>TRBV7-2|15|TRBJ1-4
CASSLMRRDNEKLFF
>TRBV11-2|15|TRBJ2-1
CASSLAGANVNEQFF
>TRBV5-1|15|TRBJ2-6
CASSLQPETANVLTF
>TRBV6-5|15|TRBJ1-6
CASSYAGLRNSPLHF
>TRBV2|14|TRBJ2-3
CASSDRSAGATQYF
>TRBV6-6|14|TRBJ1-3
CASSYSLSGNTIYF
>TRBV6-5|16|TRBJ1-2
CASSYSPTQGADGYTF
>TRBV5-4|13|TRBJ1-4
CASSSQGGEKLFF
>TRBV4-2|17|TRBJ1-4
CASSHLGTGNKDQKLFF
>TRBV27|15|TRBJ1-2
CASRLRDRGWDGYTF
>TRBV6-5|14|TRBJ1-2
CASKQTGAAYGYTF
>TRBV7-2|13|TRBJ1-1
CASSSGRNTEAFF
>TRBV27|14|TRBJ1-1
CASSLSGGNTEAFF
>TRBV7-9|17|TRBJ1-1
CASSLVRPGGWNTEAFF
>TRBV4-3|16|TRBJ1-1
CASSQLGQGRNTEAFF
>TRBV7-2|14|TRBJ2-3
CASSSPLGTDTQYF
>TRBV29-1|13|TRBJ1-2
CSVGQGALHGYTF
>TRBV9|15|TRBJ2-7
CASSVGSGGPYEQYF
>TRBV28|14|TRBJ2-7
CASMGGQGTGEQYF
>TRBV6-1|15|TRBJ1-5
CASSDTGTGIQPQHF
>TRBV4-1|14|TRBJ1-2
CASSPGVQNYGYTF
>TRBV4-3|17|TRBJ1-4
CASSQDPRGGPNEKLFF
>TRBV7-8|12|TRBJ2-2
CATLAGGGELFF
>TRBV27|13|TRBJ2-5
CAESGADQETQYF
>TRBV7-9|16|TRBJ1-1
CASSSYGTGMNTEAFF
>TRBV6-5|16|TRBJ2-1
CASSYSFQDTDNEQFF
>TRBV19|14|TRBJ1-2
CASSILGTVRGYTF
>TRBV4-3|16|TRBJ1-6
CASSQDTGQNNSPLHF
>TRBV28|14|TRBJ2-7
CASSTGQGPYEQYF
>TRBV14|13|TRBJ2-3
CASSPFSTDTQYF
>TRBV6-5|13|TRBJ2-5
CASSYVAAETQYF
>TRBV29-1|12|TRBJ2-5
CSVRPRGETQYF
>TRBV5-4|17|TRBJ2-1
CASSGGLAGAGNNEQFF
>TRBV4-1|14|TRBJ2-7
CASSHGTGAYEQYF
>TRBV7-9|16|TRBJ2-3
CASSSGVGLSTDTQYF
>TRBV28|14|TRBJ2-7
CASSLRDRDYEQYF
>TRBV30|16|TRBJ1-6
CAWSFGPADGSSPLHF
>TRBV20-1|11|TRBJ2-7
CSATGGYEQYF
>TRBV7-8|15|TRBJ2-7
CASSLVASGRPEQYF
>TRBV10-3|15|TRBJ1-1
CATKSEGGSWGEAFF
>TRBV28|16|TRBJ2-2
CASNFPGATGAGELFF